A single sample is the source of the 6 T cell receptor beta chains below, sequenced in a study of CD8 T cells in acute hepatitis C reinfection (dated by TCRdb to the early 2020s). The library relied on the immunoSEQ multiplex PCR assay. What TCRdb holds here is the immuneACCESS table cut down to in-frame rearrangements. Part of the clones is not present; checked against another copy, under half of the missing clones reflect an unresolved V gene, and the others are unexplained. The sample yields 30,000 to 40,000 clones; more than 75% were counted once. In total, the top ten clones hold 0.4% to 0.5% of the sample. Taken with the paper, the label for time point translates to: naive CD8 control sorted from an acute-time-point sample. Sequences were obtained from naive CD8+ T cells from PBMCs. The cell subset or site label, as the study defines it: sorted total naive CD45RO-negative CD8+ T cells. The receptors originated from a man under 40 with chronic hepatitis C.

The rearrangement uses TRBV7-9 and TRBJ1-4, with 7 bases identical to TRBD1. J was trimmed by 6 bases and V by 1 base; bases with no gene match: 14. CDR1 is SEHNR and CDR2 is FQNEAQ in the germline V gene (reference sequence). The CDR3 runs 18 residues. Here the CDR3 DNA reads TGTGCCAGCAGCTTAGATCGGCAGGGGGTTGGCTCGCATGAAAAACTGTTTTTT. Translated: CASSLDRQGVGSHEKLFF.

The V and J genes are TRBV7-9 and TRBJ2-1; D is uncertain. Germline V gene data show CDR1 as SEHNR and CDR2 as FQNEAQ (reference sequence). The length of the CDR3 is 13 residues. V was shortened by 2 bases and J by 4 bases, with 6 bases between the two germline ends. This chain's CDR3 is CASSLPRYNEQFF. The CDR3 region has the DNA TGTGCCAGCAGCTTACCGAGATACAATGAGCAGTTCTTC.

The V and J genes are TRBV13 and TRBJ2-1; D uncertain. Per germline, CDR1 PRHDT and CDR2 FYEKMQ (reference sequence). V lost 5 bases and J 6 bases, leaving 14 bases between the germline ends. This CDR3 is built from 14 residues. DNA of the CDR3: TGTGCCAGCAGCCCCCCCGAAGAGATCAATGAGCAGTTCTTC. Translating it yields CASSPPEEINEQFF.

The rearrangement links TRBV7-9 to TRBJ2-7; 7 bases are shared with TRBD1. This CDR3 is 16 amino acids long. The trim removed 5 bases at V and 6 bases at J, leaving 16 bases unmatched. Germline CDR1 SEHNR, CDR2 FQNEAQ (reference sequence). CDR3 protein: CASSPTVRGRGGEQYF. The DNA for the CDR3 is TGTGCCAGCAGCCCAACCGTAAGGGGGCGAGGTGGCGAGCAGTACTTC.

The CDR3 reads CASSPNGGQANTEAFF. DNA for the CDR3: TGTGCCAGCTCACCGAACGGGGGACAGGCAAACACTGAAGCTTTCTTT. The chain couples TRBV18 to TRBJ1-1; 8 bases are shared with TRBD1. Losses at the gene ends were 3 bases for V and 2 bases for J; bases not matched to a gene: 8. In germline, CDR1 is KGHSH, CDR2 LQKENI. The CDR3 totals 16 residues.

J is TRBJ1-1 and V is TRBV6-4, with a possible D match to TRBD1 (6 bases). The CDR3 consists of 15 residues. With 6 bases removed from V and 3 bases from J, the gap between germline ends came to 17 bases. CDR1 and CDR2 from the germline V gene are MRHNA and SNTAGT. This CDR3 is CASRIQGPGDTEAFF. The CDR3 nucleotides read TGTGCCAGCAGGATCCAGGGGCCGGGGGACACTGAAGCTTTCTTT.